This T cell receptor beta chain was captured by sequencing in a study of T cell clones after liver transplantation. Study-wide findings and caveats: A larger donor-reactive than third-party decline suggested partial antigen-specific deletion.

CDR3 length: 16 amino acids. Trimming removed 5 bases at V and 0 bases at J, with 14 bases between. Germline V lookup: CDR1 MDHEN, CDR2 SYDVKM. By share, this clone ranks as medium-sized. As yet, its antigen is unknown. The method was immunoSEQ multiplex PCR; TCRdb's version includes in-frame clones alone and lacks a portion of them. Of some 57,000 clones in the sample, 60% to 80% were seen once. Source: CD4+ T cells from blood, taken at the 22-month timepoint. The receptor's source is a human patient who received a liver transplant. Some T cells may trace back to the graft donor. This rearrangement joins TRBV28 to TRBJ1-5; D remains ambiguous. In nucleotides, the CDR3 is TGTGCCAGCAGTCCCGGTGGACGCGATAGCAATCAGCCCCAGCATTTT. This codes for CASSPGGRDSNQPQHF.